The source of this TCR beta chain is a study of CD8 T cells in Susac syndrome (dated by TCRdb to about 2019). Turning to the overall study: The study used repertoire sequencing to test whether antigen drove CD8+ T cell activation and differentiation in Susac syndrome. Clonality of the CD8+ T cell repertoire was compared between roughly eleven healthy donors, roughly 14 Susac syndrome patients and under 19 multiple sclerosis patients.

V ends up 1 base short and J 3 bases short, with an unmatched junction base count of 3. The cysteine opens and the phenylalanine closes a CDR3 of 15 amino acids. This entry keeps only the CDR3 DNA: 45 bases, framed from base 1. Per the germline V gene (reference sequence), LNHDA is the CDR1 and SQIVND is the CDR2. Points the paper makes about the study in general: The number of individuals in the TCR sequencing and HLA analysis was recognized as being relatively small.

High-throughput TCR beta sequencing profiled peripheral blood CD8+ and CD4+ T cells from healthy donors, Susac syndrome patients and multiple sclerosis patients. The healthy donors served as controls matched for age and sex. Bulk CD8+ and CD4+ T cells were purified magnetically by negative isolation, whereas CD8+ TEMRA cells were enriched by FACS. Blood was drawn into EDTA tubes, processed within 24 hours, and PBMCs were isolated by density gradient centrifugation. PBMCs intended for TCR sequencing were frozen in liquid nitrogen and were later thawed in a 37 degrees C water bath. Purity of sorted or isolated CD4+, CD8+ and CD8+ TEMRA cells was at least 90%. On this clonotype itself: The antigen it binds to is not known. No quality values exist for individual bases; no much larger clone is one base distant.

RNA was extracted with the RNeasy kit and 0.5 to 1 ug was reverse transcribed using random hexamers. The immunoSEQ multiplex PCR assay, covering 54 Vbeta and 13 Jbeta segments, was used to amplify TCR beta CDR3 regions. Bias from PCR amplification was corrected by using a synthetic template baseline for primer optimization and for computational correction. For the original study's pipeline: Only productive sequences were kept, with reads annotated to V, D and J genes according to IMGT and analyzed in immunoSEQ Analyzer. Clonality was computed as one minus Shannon entropy normalized by log2 of the number of productive unique sequences. For each patient and control, public and private clones were evaluated among the 100 most prevalent clones. Clones were defined as Susac-specific if absent from the healthy and MS cohorts, from around 1,100 published viral clones and from other ImmuneACCESS disease sequences. TCRdb cleaned the public reads at Q25 with fastp, built clones with MiXCR and kept in-frame beta chains. Duplicate CDR3 protein sequences are folded into a single record with the most common DNA and genes. The V and J calls reflect TCRdb's pipeline rather than the authors' work. This sample gives about 47,000 distinct CDR3 sequences in total; around 93% of them show up just once. The ten largest clonotypes hold roughly 0.4% of the sample.

The source material was CD8+ T cells from PBMCs. The chain is assembled from TRBV19 and TRBJ2-1; 7 bases in the middle match TRBD2. This clonotype was obtained from a human donor in good health. The CDR3 has the sequence CASSIGGGNYNEQFF. At the DNA level, the sequence is TGTGCCAGTAGTATAGGGGGGGGGAACTACAATGAGCAGTTCTTC.